The 9 T cell receptor beta chains listed next were all sequenced from one sample in a study of CD8 T cells in ankylosing spondylitis. TCRdb processed the 5' RACE reads anew with MiXCR; each CDR3 protein has one entry. The table shows more than 150,000 distinct CDR3 sequences, with 10% to 15% occurring only once. Sequenced: blood, either unsorted or a sorted T cell fraction (not recorded which). All receptors come from a male donor with ankylosing spondylitis or in good health (not recorded which).

The chain couples TRBV30 to TRBJ2-7; 9 bases match TRBD1. Germline lookup yields CDR1 GTSNPN and CDR2 SVGIG (reference sequence). After removal of 5 bases from V and 4 bases from J, the junction contained 6 bases not matched to a gene. CDR3 size: 13 residues. The CDR3 bases are TGTGCCTGGGACCCGGGACAGGGATACGAGCAGTACTTC. It yields the protein CAWDPGQGYEQYF.

The CDR3 reads CASSPDGGRTYEQYF. DNA of the CDR3: TGTGCCAGCAGCCCGGACGGAGGGAGGACCTACGAGCAGTACTTC. This rearrangement joins TRBV3-1 to TRBJ2-7, with D possibly TRBD2 on 6 matching bases. The CDR3 has 15 amino acids. Germline CDR1 LGHDT, CDR2 YNNKEL (reference sequence). V was clipped by 4 bases and J by 2 bases, with 15 bases between them.

This chain connects TRBV10-2 to TRBJ1-1; 8 bases are shared with TRBD1. The CDR3 has 15 residues. Trimming cost V 2 bases and J 0 bases; bases outside gene matches: 2. Germline CDR1 and CDR2: WSHSY and SAAADI. The CDR3 is CASSETGGLNTEAFF. For the CDR3, the DNA is TGCGCCAGCAGTGAGACAGGGGGACTGAACACTGAAGCTTTCTTT.

This clonotype has at least ten counts. The chain recombines TRBV12-3 or TRBV12-4 with TRBJ2-7, with D perhaps matching TRBD1 (6 bases). V shed 6 bases and J shed 5 bases, with 11 bases lying between them. The CDR3 spans 12 residues. CDR3 DNA: TGTGCCAGCAGCTACAGGGCCCACGAGCAGTACTTC. It specifies CASSYRAHEQYF.

The J gene is TRBJ2-1, the V gene TRBV10-3; weak D call: TRBD1 (6 bases). Trimming removed 6 bases from V and 4 bases from J, with 16 bases in between. The CDR3 length is 15 residues. Germline CDR1 and CDR2: ENHRY and SYGVKD. CDR3 DNA: TGTGCCATCAGCCGACAGGAAGTAGGGTACAATGAGCAGTTCTTC. It translates to CAISRQEVGYNEQFF.

The chain is built from TRBV6-4 and TRBJ1-2; weak D call: TRBD1 (5 bases). CDR1 and CDR2 (germline): MRHNA, SNTAGT. V lost 2 bases, J lost 4 bases, and 8 bases lay in between. The CDR3 contains 13 residues. CDR3 DNA: TGTGCCAGCAGTGACGGGACGAGCTATGGCTACACCTTC. Its protein product is CASSDGTSYGYTF.

V is TRBV20-1 and J is TRBJ2-7; TRBD2 agrees at 8 bases. The CDR3 is 13 residues long. Trimming at V came to 7 bases and at J to 0 bases, leaving 5 bases not matched to a gene. Germline CDR1 DFQATT, CDR2 SNEGSKA (reference sequence). CDR3 nucleotides: TGCAGTGTAATAGCGGGAACCTCCTACGAGCAGTACTTC. Translated: CSVIAGTSYEQYF.

This chain uses TRBV20-1 with TRBJ1-5; unclear D gene. Germline loops: CDR1 DFQATT, CDR2 SNEGSKA (reference sequence). Trimming removed 1 base from V and 6 bases from J, with 10 bases in between. This CDR3 spans 13 amino acids. CDR3 loop: CSARAVRGQPQHF. The CDR3 DNA sequence: TGCAGTGCTAGAGCGGTCCGAGGTCAGCCCCAGCATTTT.

The chain employs TRBV20-1 and TRBJ2-1; a weak D match, TRBD2 (6 bases). The CDR3 is 15 residues long. V lost 5 bases and J lost 4, with 18 bases in between. From germline, CDR1 is DFQATT and CDR2 SNEGSKA (reference sequence). The CDR3 DNA reads as TGCAGTGCTGGGTTGGGAGGCCCTTTTTACAATGAGCAGTTCTTC. Its translation: CSAGLGGPFYNEQFF.